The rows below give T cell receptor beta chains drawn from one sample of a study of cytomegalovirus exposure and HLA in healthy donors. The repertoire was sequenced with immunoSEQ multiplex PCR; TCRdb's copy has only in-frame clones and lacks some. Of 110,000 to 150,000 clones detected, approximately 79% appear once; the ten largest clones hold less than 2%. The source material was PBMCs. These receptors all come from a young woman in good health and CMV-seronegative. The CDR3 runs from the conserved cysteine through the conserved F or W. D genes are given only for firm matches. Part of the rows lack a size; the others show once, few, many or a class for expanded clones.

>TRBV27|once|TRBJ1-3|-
CASSDLRSSGNTIYF
TGTGCCAGCAGCGATCTAAGGAGCTCTGGAAACACCATATATTTT
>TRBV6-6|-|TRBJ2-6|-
CASRGQFSGANVLTF
TGTGCCAGCAGAGGACAGTTCTCTGGGGCCAACGTCCTGACTTTC
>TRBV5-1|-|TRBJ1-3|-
CASSRDLVNSGNTIYF
TGCGCCAGCAGCCGGGACTTGGTAAACTCTGGAAACACCATATATTTT
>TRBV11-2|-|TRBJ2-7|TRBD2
CASSPGGTSYEQYF
TGTGCCAGCAGCCCGGGGGGTACCTCCTACGAGCAGTACTTC
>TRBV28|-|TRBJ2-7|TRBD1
CASSPGQGDEQYF
TGTGCCAGCAGCCCGGGACAGGGGGACGAGCAGTACTTC
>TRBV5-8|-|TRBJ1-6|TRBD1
CASSQEDRGFNPPLHF
TGTGCCAGCAGCCAAGAGGACAGGGGATTTAATCCACCCCTCCACTTT
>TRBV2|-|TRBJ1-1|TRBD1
CASRGQGGTEAFF
TGTGCCAGCCGCGGACAGGGAGGCACTGAAGCTTTCTTT
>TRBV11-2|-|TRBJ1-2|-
CASSLVSKAGGPSHTF
TGTGCCAGCAGCTTAGTCAGTAAGGCAGGTGGGCCCTCCCACACCTTC
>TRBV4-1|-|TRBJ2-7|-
CASSQETTESNEQYF
TGCGCCAGCAGCCAAGAAACCACAGAGAGCAACGAGCAGTACTTC
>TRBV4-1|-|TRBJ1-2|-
CASSQDPGGLYGYTF
TGCGCCAGCAGCCAAGATCCGGGGGGCCTCTATGGCTACACCTTC
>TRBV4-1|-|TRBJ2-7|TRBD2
CASSQAGGDEQYF
TGCGCCAGCAGCCAAGCGGGGGGGGACGAGCAGTACTTC
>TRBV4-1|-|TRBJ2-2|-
CASSQGRGLGSGELFF
TGCGCCAGCAGCCAAGGAAGGGGGTTAGGTTCCGGGGAGCTGTTTTTT
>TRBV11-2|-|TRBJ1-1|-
CASSLDPNTEAFF
TGTGCCAGCAGCTTAGATCCTAACACTGAAGCTTTCTTT
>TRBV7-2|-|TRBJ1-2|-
CASSSRRGSNYGYTF
TGTGCCAGCAGCTCACGCCGGGGGAGCAACTATGGCTACACCTTC
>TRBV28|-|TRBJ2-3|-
CASRRTDTQYF
TGTGCCAGCAGGCGAACAGATACGCAGTATTTT
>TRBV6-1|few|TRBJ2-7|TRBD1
CASIDRGRGYEQYF
TGTGCCAGCATTGACAGGGGGAGAGGGTACGAGCAGTACTTC
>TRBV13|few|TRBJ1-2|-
CASTRDFKPYNYGYTF
TGTGCCAGCACCAGGGACTTCAAACCCTATAACTATGGCTACACCTTC
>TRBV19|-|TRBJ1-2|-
CASSIAGDRGIGYTF
TGTGCCAGTAGTATTGCAGGGGATCGGGGTATCGGCTACACCTTC
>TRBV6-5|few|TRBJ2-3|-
CASSKRVSTDTQYF
TGTGCCAGCAGTAAGCGGGTTAGCACAGATACGCAGTATTTT
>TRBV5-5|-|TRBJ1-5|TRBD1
CASSLGTGNQPQHF
TGTGCCAGCAGCTTGGGGACAGGTAATCAGCCCCAGCATTTT
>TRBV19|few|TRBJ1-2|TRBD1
CASSMESGGSYGYTF
TGTGCCAGTAGTATGGAGTCAGGGGGGAGCTATGGCTACACCTTC
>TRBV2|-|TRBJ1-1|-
CASRIRESNTEAFF
TGTGCCAGCAGAATCAGGGAATCGAACACTGAAGCTTTCTTT